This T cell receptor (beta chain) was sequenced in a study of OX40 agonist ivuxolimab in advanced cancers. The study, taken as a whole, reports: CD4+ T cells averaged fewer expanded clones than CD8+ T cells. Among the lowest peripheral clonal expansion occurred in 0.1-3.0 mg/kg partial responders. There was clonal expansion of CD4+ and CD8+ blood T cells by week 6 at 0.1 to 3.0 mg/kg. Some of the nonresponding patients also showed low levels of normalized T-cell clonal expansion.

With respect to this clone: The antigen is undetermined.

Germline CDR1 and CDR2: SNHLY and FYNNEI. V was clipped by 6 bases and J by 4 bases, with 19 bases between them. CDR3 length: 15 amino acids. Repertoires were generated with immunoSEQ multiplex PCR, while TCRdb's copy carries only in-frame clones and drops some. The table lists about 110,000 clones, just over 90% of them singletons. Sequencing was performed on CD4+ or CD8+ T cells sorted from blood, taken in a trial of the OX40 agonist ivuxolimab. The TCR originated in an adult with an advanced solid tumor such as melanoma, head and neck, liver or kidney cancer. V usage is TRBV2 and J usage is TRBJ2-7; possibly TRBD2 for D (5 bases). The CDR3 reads CASSQRADPNYEQYF. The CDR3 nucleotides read TGTGCCAGCAGCCAGAGGGCGGACCCGAATTACGAGCAGTACTTC.